This record covers a single T cell receptor (beta chain). The CDR3 extends over 13 amino acids. CDR1 SGHRS and CDR2 YFSETQ come from the germline V gene. V lost 2 bases, J lost 10 bases, and 14 bases lay in between. This entry is derived from a study of cytomegalovirus exposure and HLA in healthy donors. In the PCR, 60 Vbeta and 13 Jbeta primers were used. The data were produced by immunoSEQ multiplex PCR, yet TCRdb's version contains in-frame clones alone and is incomplete. This sample yields 100,000 to 150,000 clones, of which about 79% are seen a single time; more than 2.5% belongs to the top ten. This TCR was recovered from a woman between 45 and 65 years old in good health and CMV-seronegative. The sample was PBMCs. This chain links TRBV5-1 with TRBJ2-3; D is uncertain. The CDR3 nucleotides are TGCGCCAGCAGCTTAGCCCTAAACGAAGCGCAGTATTTT. This gives the protein CASSLALNEAQYF. The entire variable domain, with the rest obtained from reference TRBV5-1 and TRBJ2-3, is as follows: KAGVTQTPRYLIKTRGQQVTLSCSPISGHRSVSWYQQTPGQGLQFLFEYFSETQRNKGNFPGRFSGRQFSNSRSEMNVSTLELGDSALYLCASSLALNEAQYFGPGTRLTVL.